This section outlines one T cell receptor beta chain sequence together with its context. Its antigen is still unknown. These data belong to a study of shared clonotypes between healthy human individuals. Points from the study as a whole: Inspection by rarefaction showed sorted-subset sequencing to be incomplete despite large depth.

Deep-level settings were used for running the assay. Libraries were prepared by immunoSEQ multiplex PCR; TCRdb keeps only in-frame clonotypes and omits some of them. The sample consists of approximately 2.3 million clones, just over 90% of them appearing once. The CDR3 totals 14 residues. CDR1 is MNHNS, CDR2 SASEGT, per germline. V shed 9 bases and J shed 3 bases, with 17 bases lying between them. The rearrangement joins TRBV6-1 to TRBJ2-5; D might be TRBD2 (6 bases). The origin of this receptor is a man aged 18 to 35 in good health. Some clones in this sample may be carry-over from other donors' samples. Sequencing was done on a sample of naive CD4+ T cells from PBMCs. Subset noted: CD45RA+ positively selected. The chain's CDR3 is CASRATWGEETQYF. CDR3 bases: TGTGCCAGTAGGGCTACTTGGGGGGAAGAGACCCAGTACTTC.